Each of the 22 T cell receptor beta chains below was sequenced from the same sample in a study of T-cell reconstitution after alpha-beta-depleted transplantation in children. Unique molecular identifiers were incorporated into the prepared TCRbeta library. TCRdb ran MiXCR on the PCR reads and lists one entry per CDR3 protein. Of approximately 640,000 distinct CDR3 sequences listed, roughly 15% are singletons. Here the sequenced sample was PBMCs from the stem cell graft donor, taken from the stem cell graft. These receptors were taken from a human donor who donated a stem cell graft to a child with acute myeloid leukemia.

The count of this clonotype is one. This could be a read error, since a much larger clone is one nucleotide away. Written as DNA, the CDR3 is TGTGCCAGCAGCCCGGATAGCGGGGGCCACGATGAGCAGTTCTTC. Translation gives CASSPDSGGHDEQFF. The chain uses TRBV7-2 and TRBJ2-1; 9 bases map to TRBD2. Trimming took 5 bases from V and 8 from J; bases not matched to a gene: 10. The CDR3 runs 15 residues. CDR1 is SGHTA and CDR2 is FQGNSA in the germline V gene.

Ten or more counts support this clonotype. The gene calls are TRBV25-1 and TRBJ2-7, with D unclear. The germline V and J ends were trimmed by 1 base and 6 bases, with 16 bases remaining between them. This CDR3 has 15 residues. CDR1 MGHDK and CDR2 SYGVNS come from the germline V gene. CDR3 nucleotide sequence: TGTGCCAGCAGTGAATCCCCAACATCGTCCGGCGAGCAGTACTTC. Amino acid sequence: CASSESPTSSGEQYF.

This clonotype was counted at least ten times. The chain recombines TRBV29-1 with TRBJ1-6, with 9 bases lining up with TRBD1. CDR1 and CDR2 from the germline V gene are SQVTM and ANQGSEA. This CDR3 region has 12 residues. V lost 6 bases and J lost 10; bases outside the gene matches: 4. This CDR3 reads CSVGDRDSPLHF. DNA for the CDR3: TGCAGCGTGGGGGACAGGGACTCACCCCTCCACTTT.

This clonotype was seen only a few times. The chain is built from TRBV20-1 and TRBJ2-7; 8 nucleotides agree with TRBD1. The trim removed 3 bases at V and 5 bases at J, leaving 9 bases unmatched. The CDR3 is 14 amino acids. CDR1 is DFQATT and CDR2 is SNEGSKA in the germline V gene (reference sequence). As DNA, the CDR3 is TGCAGTGCTAGGGCCGGGACAGGTCTCCACGAGCAGTACGTC. Translated: CSARAGTGLHEQYV.

This clonotype was observed a handful of times. The V and J genes are TRBV11-3 and TRBJ2-1; D is tentatively TRBD1 or TRBD2 (5 bases each). Per the germline V gene, CDR1 is SGHNT and CDR2 is YENEEA. The V end was cut by 4 bases, the J end by 3 bases, with 13 bases between. The CDR3 is made up of 15 amino acids. The CDR3 nucleotides read TGTGCCAGCAGCTCCACCGGGACGCACTACAATGAGCAGTTCTTC. This gives the protein CASSSTGTHYNEQFF.

This clonotype was detected ten times or more. The chain carries TRBV7-2 and TRBJ1-5; unclear D gene. The germline V gene has CDR1 SGHTA and CDR2 FQGNSA. The CDR3 sequence is 14 residues long. The germline V and J ends were trimmed by 3 bases and 3 bases, with 9 bases remaining between them. CDR3: CASSFPGPNQPQHF. Written as DNA, the CDR3 is TGTGCCAGCAGCTTCCCCGGGCCCAATCAGCCCCAGCATTTT.

This clonotype was seen ten or more times. The chain employs TRBV7-2 and TRBJ2-4, with D perhaps matching TRBD1 or TRBD2 (6 bases each). The CDR3 loop spans 14 amino acids. The V end was cut by 3 bases, the J end by 6 bases, with 12 bases between. Germline assignment: CDR1 SGHTA and CDR2 FQGNSA. CDR3 in DNA: TGTGCCAGCAGCTTTGAGGGGGGACGAAACATTCAGTACTTC. This codes for CASSFEGGRNIQYF.

The sample holds many counts of this clonotype. The rearrangement uses TRBV12-3 or TRBV12-4 and TRBJ2-7; D is perhaps TRBD1 or TRBD2 (6 bases each). Trimming took 7 bases from V and 2 from J, leaving 15 bases between them. The CDR3 spans 14 residues. The DNA of the CDR3 is TGTGCCAGCACTCTTCGGGGGCCGACCTACGAGCAGTACTTC. As protein: CASTLRGPTYEQYF.

This clonotype was detected once. This chain connects TRBV12-2 to TRBJ1-5; TRBD1 was called by the table and not checked on the DNA. TRBV12-2 is given as a pseudogene. The CDR3 sequence is 16 residues long. CDR3 nucleotides: TGTGCAAGTCGCTTAGCGGAGGGGCAGGGATGCCAGCCCCAGCATTTT. It translates to CASRLAEGQGCQPQHF.

This rearrangement joins TRBV20-1 to TRBJ2-1; D gene unclear. Germline V gene lookup returns CDR1 DFQATT and CDR2 SNEGSKA (reference sequence). The V gene lost 2 bases and the J gene lost 0 bases, with 14 bases spanning the gap. The CDR3 spans 16 residues. The DNA of the CDR3 is TGCAGTGCTAGACTTTATCCTAGGAGCTCCTACAATGAGCAGTTCTTC. Translated, it gives CSARLYPRSSYNEQFF.

CDR3 loop: CASSFTRDLNQPQHF. CDR3 nucleotides: TGTGCCAGCAGCTTTACTCGGGACCTGAATCAGCCCCAGCATTTT. This sequence joins TRBV7-2 and TRBJ1-5; TRBD1 might be the D (5 bases). The CDR3 loop spans 15 amino acids. From germline, CDR1 is SGHTA and CDR2 FQGNSA. With 3 bases removed from V and 4 bases from J, the gap between germline ends came to 13 bases.

This clonotype has more than one count but fewer than ten. V is TRBV5-1 and J is TRBJ2-1, with 10 bases fitting TRBD1. Trimming at V came to 0 bases and at J to 10 bases, leaving 7 bases not matched to a gene. CDR3 length: 15 residues. Per germline, CDR1 SGHRS and CDR2 YFSETQ. CDR3 nucleotides: TGCGCCAGCAGCTTGGATGGGACAGGGGCACACGAGCAGTTCTTC. As protein: CASSLDGTGAHEQFF.

This clonotype has at least ten counts. The chain links TRBV29-1 to TRBJ1-6; D is perhaps TRBD1 (5 bases). V dropped 4 bases and J dropped 4 bases, with 8 bases sitting between them. This CDR3 spans 13 amino acids. The germline V gene encodes CDR1 SQVTM and CDR2 ANQGSEA. The CDR3 DNA reads TGCAGCGTTGGTCAGGGATATAATTCACCCCTCCACTTT. It translates to CSVGQGYNSPLHF.

This clonotype was seen at least ten times. This chain joins TRBV29-1 and TRBJ2-3; TRBD1 matches at 9 bases. Losses at the gene ends were 6 bases for V and 0 bases for J; bases not matched to a gene: 7. In germline, CDR1 is SQVTM, CDR2 ANQGSEA. The CDR3 runs 15 residues. CDR3 DNA: TGCAGCGTCCAACTTACAGGGGGCAGCACAGATACGCAGTATTTT. It specifies CSVQLTGGSTDTQYF.

This clonotype appeared many times. The rearrangement links TRBV7-6 to TRBJ1-1; D is unclear. Per germline, CDR1 SGHVS and CDR2 FNYEAQ. V shed 5 bases and J shed 2 bases, with 12 bases lying between them. This CDR3 contains 14 residues. DNA for the CDR3: TGTGCCAGCAGCAAAGAGCTAACTAACACTGAAGCTTTCTTT. Its protein product is CASSKELTNTEAFF.

This clonotype was observed a handful of times. This chain joins TRBV20-1 and TRBJ1-1; D possibly corresponds to TRBD1 (6 bases). Germline CDR1 is DFQATT and CDR2 is SNEGSKA (reference sequence). The CDR3 runs to 15 residues. The chain's CDR3 is CSGRGVGDMNTEAFF. The CDR3 nucleotides are TGCAGCGGGCGCGGGGTGGGGGACATGAACACTGAAGCTTTCTTT.

A few counts support this clonotype. V usage is TRBV11-2 and J usage is TRBJ1-1, with a tentative D call TRBD1 (6 bases). The CDR3 sequence is 13 residues long. Germline CDR1 and CDR2: SGHAT and FQNNGV. Trimming cost V 4 bases and J 3 bases, with 9 bases left between them. The CDR3 region is CASSSSGDTEAFF. Written as DNA, the CDR3 is TGTGCCAGCAGCTCATCAGGGGACACTGAAGCTTTCTTT.

This clonotype was detected ten times or more. The chain couples TRBV7-6 to TRBJ2-1; 7 positions agree with TRBD2. The CDR3 is 14 amino acids. After removal of 4 bases from V and 8 bases from J, the junction contained 8 bases not matched to a gene. In germline, CDR1 is SGHVS, CDR2 FNYEAQ. The CDR3 DNA is TGTGCCAGCAGCTCAAGCGGGGCCCTTGATGAGCAGTTCTTC. It specifies CASSSSGALDEQFF.

The V call is TRBV12-3 or TRBV12-4, the J call TRBJ1-6; D not certain. The CDR3 has 14 residues. The V and J ends lost 3 bases and 7 bases respectively, with 10 bases between them. DNA of the CDR3: TGTGCCAGCAGTTTGGACGTGGGGAATTCACCCCTCCACTTT. This encodes CASSLDVGNSPLHF.

This clonotype was counted only a few times. The J gene is TRBJ1-1, the V gene TRBV20-1; tentative D call: TRBD1 (6 bases). Per the germline V gene, CDR1 is DFQATT and CDR2 is SNEGSKA (reference sequence). CDR3 length: 14 amino acids. V lost 6 bases and J 4 bases, leaving 18 bases between the germline ends. The CDR3 loop is CSALRRGPGTEAFF. CDR3 coding DNA: TGCAGTGCCCTACGCAGGGGACCCGGCACTGAAGCTTTCTTT.

There are a few counts of this clonotype. The rearrangement links TRBV6-9 to TRBJ1-3, with D hard to call. The germline gives CDR1 MNHGY, CDR2 SVAAGI. The CDR3 loop spans 14 amino acids. The V and J ends lost 10 bases and 0 bases respectively, with 13 bases between them. DNA for the CDR3: TGTGCCACCACCCCCGAGGACTCTGGAAACACCATATATTTT. This gives the protein CATTPEDSGNTIYF.

The rearrangement joins TRBV6-1 to TRBJ2-1, with D hard to call. Germline CDR1 MNHNS, CDR2 SASEGT. CDR3 size: 15 residues. V lost 6 bases and J lost 6, with 18 bases in between. The CDR3: CASSPKKDTTNEQFF. The CDR3 DNA reads TGTGCCAGCAGCCCCAAAAAAGACACAACCAATGAGCAGTTCTTC.